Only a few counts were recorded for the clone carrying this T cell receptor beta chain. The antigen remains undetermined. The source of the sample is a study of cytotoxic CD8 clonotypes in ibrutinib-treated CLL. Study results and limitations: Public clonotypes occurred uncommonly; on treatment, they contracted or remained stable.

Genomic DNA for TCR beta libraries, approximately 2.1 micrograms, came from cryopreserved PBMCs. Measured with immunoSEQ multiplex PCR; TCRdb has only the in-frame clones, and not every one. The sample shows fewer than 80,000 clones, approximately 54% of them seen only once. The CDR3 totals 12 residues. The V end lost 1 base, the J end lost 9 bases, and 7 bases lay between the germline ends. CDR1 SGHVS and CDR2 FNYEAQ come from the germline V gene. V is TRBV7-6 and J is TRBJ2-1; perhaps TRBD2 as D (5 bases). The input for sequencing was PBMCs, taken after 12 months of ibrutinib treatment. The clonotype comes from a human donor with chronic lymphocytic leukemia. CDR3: CASSLGGGEQFF. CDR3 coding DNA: TGTGCCAGCAGCTTAGGAGGAGGTGAGCAGTTCTTC.